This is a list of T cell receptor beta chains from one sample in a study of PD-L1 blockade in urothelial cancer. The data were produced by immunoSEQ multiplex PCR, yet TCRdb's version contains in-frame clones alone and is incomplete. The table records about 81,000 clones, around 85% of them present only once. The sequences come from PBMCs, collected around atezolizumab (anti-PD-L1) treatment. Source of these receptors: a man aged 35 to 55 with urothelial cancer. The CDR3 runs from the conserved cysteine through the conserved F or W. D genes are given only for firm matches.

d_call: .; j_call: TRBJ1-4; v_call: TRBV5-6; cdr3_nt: TGTGCCAGCAGCGGTTTAGGGGCAGCTAATGAAAAACTGTTTTTT; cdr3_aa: CASSGLGAANEKLFF
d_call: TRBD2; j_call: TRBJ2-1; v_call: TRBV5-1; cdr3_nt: TGCGCCAGCTGCGGGACTAGCGGGGCCTACAATGAGCAGTTCTTC; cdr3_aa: CASCGTSGAYNEQFF
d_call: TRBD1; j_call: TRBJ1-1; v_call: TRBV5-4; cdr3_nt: TGTGCCAGCAGCTCCCTGACAGGGACCACTGAAGCTTTCTTT; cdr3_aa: CASSSLTGTTEAFF
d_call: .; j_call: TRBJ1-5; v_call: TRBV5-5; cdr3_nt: TGTGCCAGCAGCTTGGAGGGAGGATCTAATCAGCCCCAGCATTTT; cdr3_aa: CASSLEGGSNQPQHF
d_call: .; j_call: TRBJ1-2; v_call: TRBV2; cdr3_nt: TGTGCCAGCAGTGAAGGCAGGGGAAAAGCCTATGGCTACACCTTC; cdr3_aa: CASSEGRGKAYGYTF
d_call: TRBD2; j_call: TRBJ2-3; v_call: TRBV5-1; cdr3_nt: TGCGCCAGCAGCATCCTAGCGGGCACAGATACGCAGTATTTT; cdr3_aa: CASSILAGTDTQYF
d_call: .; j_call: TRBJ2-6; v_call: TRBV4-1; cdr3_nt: TGCGCCAGCAGCTCCTCGCTATTTGGGGCCAACGTCCTGACTTTC; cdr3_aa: CASSSSLFGANVLTF
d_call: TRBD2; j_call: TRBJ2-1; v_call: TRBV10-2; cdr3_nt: TGCGCCAGCTCCGAGGGCTCGGGACTACTACTTCACAATGAGCAGTTCTTC; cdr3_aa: CASSEGSGLLLHNEQFF
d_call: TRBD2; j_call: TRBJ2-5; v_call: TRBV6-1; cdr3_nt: TGTGCCAGCGAGCTCACTAGCGGGAGTAGGGGGACCCAGTACTTC; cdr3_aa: CASELTSGSRGTQYF
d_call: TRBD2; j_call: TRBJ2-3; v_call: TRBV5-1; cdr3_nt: TGCGCCAGCACCCTCGATTCCGTTAGCGGGAATACGCAGTATTTT; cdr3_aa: CASTLDSVSGNTQYF
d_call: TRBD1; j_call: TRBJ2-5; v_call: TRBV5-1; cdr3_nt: TGCGCCAGCACCGGGACAGGGCGACAGACCCAGTACTTC; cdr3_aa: CASTGTGRQTQYF